What follows are 29 T cell receptor beta chains derived from one specimen sequenced in a study of vaccination and CD4 T cells after COVID-19. CD4+ T cells that had been cultured provided DNA sequenced with the Oncomine TCR Beta short-read assay. From the PCR reads, TCRdb called clonotypes with MiXCR, one entry per CDR3 protein. The sample gives about 20,000 distinct CDR3 sequences, about 32% of which show up once; roughly 18% is in the top ten. These receptors are not linked to any known antigen. Treatment specified: approximately nine-day PBMC culture with coronavirus spike peptide pools or control peptides (ViraFEST assay). What was sequenced was cultured CD4+ T cells from blood. The receptors shown here come from a human donor with COVID-19.

This clonotype was seen a few times. The chain employs TRBV5-4 and TRBJ1-6; 8 bases map to TRBD1. The V gene end was trimmed by 3 bases and the J gene end by 5 bases; junction bases not matched to a gene: 4. CDR3 length equals 15 residues. CDR1 and CDR2 from the germline V gene are SGHNT and YYREEE (reference sequence). This CDR3 reads CASSSRTGNNSPLHF. The CDR3, as DNA: TGTGCCAGCAGCTCGCGGACAGGGAATAATTCACCCCTCCACTTT.

This clonotype was picked up a small number of times. The V and J genes are TRBV15 and TRBJ1-5, with D unresolved. Germline V gene sequence: CDR1 LNHNV, CDR2 YYDKDF (reference sequence). This CDR3 has 14 amino acids. The ends were cut back, 0 bases at V and 1 base at J, with 4 bases in the middle. The CDR3 spells CATSRDQSNQPQHF. In DNA, the CDR3 is TGTGCCACCAGCAGAGATCAGAGCAATCAGCCCCAGCATTTT.

This clonotype was counted a few times. The rearrangement joins TRBV6-1 to TRBJ1-1; D ambiguous. Trimming took off 1 base at V and 1 base at J, with 16 bases between the two ends. The germline CDR1 and CDR2 sequences are MNHNS and SASEGT. The CDR3 loop spans 17 amino acids. CDR3: CASSEGGLGFSNTEAFF. The CDR3 DNA reads as TGTGCCAGCAGTGAAGGGGGATTAGGCTTTTCGAACACTGAAGCTTTCTTT.

V gene TRBV2 combines with J gene TRBJ1-4, with a weak D call TRBD1 (6 bases). Trimming left V 9 bases short and J 5 bases short, with 13 bases between. Germline-derived CDR1 and CDR2 are SNHLY and FYNNEI. The CDR3 runs 13 residues. The CDR3 DNA reads TGTGCCAGGGGGGCACAGGGAAATGAAAAACTGTTTTTT. It translates to CARGAQGNEKLFF.

The V gene is TRBV7-2, the J gene TRBJ2-5, with 7 nucleotides matching TRBD2. CDR3 size: 13 residues. The germline CDR1 and CDR2 sequences are SGHTA and FQGNSA. With V trimmed by 7 bases and J by 4 bases, 6 bases remained unmatched. The CDR3 spells CASTPGGRETQYF. The CDR3 DNA follows: TGTGCCAGCACTCCGGGGGGTCGAGAGACCCAGTACTTC.

The chain uses TRBV20-1 and TRBJ2-4; the D gene is possibly TRBD2 (7 bases). Trimming stripped 3 bases from V and 2 bases from J, with 17 bases between. The CDR3 length is 16 residues. The germline V gene encodes CDR1 DFQATT and CDR2 SNEGSKA (reference sequence). CDR3 bases: TGCAGTGCTAGTTCGGGGCAGGGGACTACCAAAAACATTCAGTACTTC. Protein: CSASSGQGTTKNIQYF.

This clonotype showed up just a few times. The chain recombines TRBV11-3 with TRBJ1-5; 9 bases align to TRBD1. Per germline, CDR1 SGHNT and CDR2 YENEEA. V shed 4 bases and J 3 bases; nucleotides not matched to a gene: 4. The CDR3 spans 15 residues. The CDR3 sequence is CASSSTGGANQPQHF. CDR3 DNA sequence: TGTGCCAGCAGCTCGACAGGGGGTGCCAATCAGCCCCAGCATTTT.

The J gene is TRBJ1-2, the V gene TRBV28; D may be TRBD1 (5 bases). Trimming pared 7 bases from V and 2 bases from J, leaving 14 bases between. The length of the CDR3 is 14 residues. The germline CDR1 and CDR2 sequences are MDHEN and SYDVKM. The chain's CDR3 is CASIGGGGNYGYTF. For the CDR3, the DNA is TGTGCCAGCATTGGCGGGGGGGGAAACTATGGCTACACCTTC.

The chain combines TRBV20-1 with TRBJ2-1; D remains ambiguous. Germline V gene lookup returns CDR1 DFQATT and CDR2 SNEGSKA (reference sequence). The CDR3 has 14 amino acids. Trimming took off 3 bases at V and 1 base at J, with 10 bases between the two ends. CDR3 bases: TGCAGTGCTAGGAGAGAAGAATCCTACAATGAGCAGTTCTTC. It is translated as CSARREESYNEQFF.

This clonotype appeared a few times. The genes are TRBV15 and TRBJ2-3, with 12 bases that match TRBD2. The V gene's germline CDR1 is LNHNV and CDR2 YYDKDF (reference sequence). This CDR3 is 16 amino acids long. The trim removed 0 bases at V and 8 bases at J, leaving 6 bases unmatched. The CDR3 bases are TGTGCCACCAGCAGAGATTCTAGCGGGGGGGCGGGTACGCAGTATTTT. Its protein product is CATSRDSSGGAGTQYF.

The chain uses TRBV6-5 and TRBJ1-1; D gene unclear. Trimming left V 2 bases short and J 2 bases short, with 6 bases between. CDR1 MNHEY and CDR2 SVGAGI come from the germline V gene. The CDR3 is 13 residues long. CDR3 bases: TGTGCCAGCAGTTACAGGGCCAACACTGAAGCTTTCTTT. Translated: CASSYRANTEAFF.

This clonotype is labeled medium-sized. This chain joins TRBV20-1 and TRBJ1-6; D is unresolved. V gave up 0 bases and J gave up 14 bases, with 17 bases separating them. Germline CDR1 reads DFQATT; CDR2 reads SNEGSKA (reference sequence). The CDR3 covers 14 residues. The DNA of the CDR3 is TGCAGTGCTAGAGATACGCGCCCCGTTTTTACCCTCCACTTT. This gives the protein CSARDTRPVFTLHF.

For this clonotype: The germline gene is not matched at one end of the junction; a read error may be the cause. The CDR3 here is CASSLDRGLETQYF. CDR3 sequence (DNA): TGTGCTAGCAGCTTAGACAGGGGGCTTGAGACCCAGTACTTC. The gene calls are TRBV7-7 and TRBJ2-5, with TRBD1 matching over 10 bases. Germline CDR1 SSHAT, CDR2 FNYEAQ (reference sequence). The CDR3 length is 14 residues.

The genes are TRBV2 and TRBJ2-5, with unresolved D. Germline loops: CDR1 SNHLY, CDR2 FYNNEI. This CDR3 spans 14 amino acids. Trimming pared 3 bases from V and 3 bases from J, leaving 11 bases between. CDR3 loop: CASSDPPGKETQYF. The CDR3 region has the DNA TGTGCCAGCAGTGATCCCCCAGGAAAAGAGACCCAGTACTTC.

This clonotype has a handful of counts. The J gene is TRBJ1-2, the V gene TRBV20-1; possibly TRBD1 for D (5 bases). Germline V gene data show CDR1 as DFQATT and CDR2 as SNEGSKA (reference sequence). V gave up 0 bases and J gave up 5 bases, with 13 bases separating them. The CDR3 runs to 14 residues. CDR3 region: CSAREPQGRYGYTF. CDR3 bases: TGCAGTGCTAGAGAACCCCAGGGTCGATATGGCTACACCTTC.

The chain employs TRBV4-2 and TRBJ2-7; tentatively, D is TRBD1 or TRBD2 (5 bases each). V lost 3 bases and J lost 2, with 20 bases in between. There are 17 residues in the CDR3. CDR1 and CDR2 (germline): LGHNA, YNFKEQ. The CDR3 coding sequence is TGTGCCAGCAGCCACACACAAGCAGCCGGGACCCCCTACGAGCAGTACTTC. Amino acids: CASSHTQAAGTPYEQYF.

On this clonotype itself: One end of the junction varies from germline; a read error may be responsible. This chain uses TRBV6-5 with TRBJ1-4; D call uncertain. Per the germline V gene, CDR1 is MNHEY and CDR2 is SVGAGI. The CDR3 contains 16 residues. CDR3 bases: TGTGCCAGCGGTTACGACAATTGGTCTGTGAATGAAAAACTGTTTTTT. As protein: CASGYDNWSVNEKLFF.

The chain carries TRBV6-1 and TRBJ2-4; no firm D call. With 4 bases removed from V and 5 bases from J, the gap between germline ends came to 9 bases. Germline V gene data show CDR1 as MNHNS and CDR2 as SASEGT. There are 13 residues in the CDR3. This CDR3 reads CASSVTVENIQYF. The CDR3 DNA sequence: TGTGCCAGCAGTGTCACAGTGGAAAACATTCAGTACTTC.

There are a few counts of this clonotype. The chain carries TRBV15 and TRBJ1-4; no reliable D call. Trimming took off 3 bases at V and 7 bases at J, with 6 bases between the two ends. The CDR3 loop spans 12 amino acids. The V gene's germline CDR1 is LNHNV and CDR2 YYDKDF (reference sequence). CDR3 loop: CATSSQTEKLFF. Here the CDR3 DNA reads TGTGCCACCAGCAGCCAGACTGAAAAACTGTTTTTT.

This chain uses TRBV7-6 with TRBJ2-2; D remains ambiguous. This CDR3 spans 16 amino acids. The germline CDR1 and CDR2 sequences are SGHVS and FNYEAQ. The V end was cut by 2 bases, the J end by 5 bases, with 15 bases between. The CDR3, as DNA: TGTGCCAGCAGCTTACCAGGTTCAGTGGGGACCGGGGAGCTGTTTTTT. This sequence encodes CASSLPGSVGTGELFF.

The genes are TRBV5-1 and TRBJ1-1, with D possibly TRBD1 on 5 matching bases. With 4 bases removed from V and 4 bases from J, the gap between germline ends came to 20 bases. Germline V gene lookup returns CDR1 SGHRS and CDR2 YFSETQ. The CDR3 length is 16 residues. CDR3 DNA: TGCGCCAGCAGCCCGGAGCGATCAGGGTTATCCACTGAAGCTTTCTTT. Its protein is CASSPERSGLSTEAFF.

The table lists this clonotype with a few counts. The CDR3 here is CASSAGGTGEIMSGYTF. In DNA, the CDR3 is TGTGCCAGCAGCGCTGGGGGGACAGGGGAGATTATGAGTGGCTACACCTTC. The chain couples TRBV11-3 to TRBJ1-2, with 10 bases matching TRBD1. This CDR3 has 17 residues. Unmatched junction bases numbered 16, after V lost 5 bases and J lost 7 bases. CDR1 is SGHNT, CDR2 YENEEA, per germline.

The CDR3 nucleotides read TGTGCCAGCAGTCGTCTGAACTCTAATCAGCCCCAGCATTTT. Residues: CASSRLNSNQPQHF. The V gene is TRBV6-2 or TRBV6-3, the J gene TRBJ1-5; D not resolved. CDR1 is MNHEY, CDR2 SVGEGT, per germline. CDR3 size: 14 residues. The V gene lost 5 bases and the J gene lost 4 bases, with 12 bases spanning the gap.

This clonotype has just a few counts. J is TRBJ1-5 and V is TRBV18; D remains ambiguous. V dropped 3 bases and J dropped 7 bases, with 10 bases sitting between them. Germline CDR1 and CDR2: KGHSH and LQKENI. The CDR3 consists of 13 residues. The CDR3 DNA reads as TGTGCCAGCTCACCCCTTAACTGGCAGCCCCAGCATTTT. Its translation: CASSPLNWQPQHF.

This clonotype turned up a few times. The rearrangement joins TRBV28 to TRBJ1-5; D unresolved. Germline assignment: CDR1 MDHEN and CDR2 SYDVKM. V was pared by 2 bases and J by 0 bases, with 11 bases between. The CDR3 sequence is 16 residues long. The CDR3 sequence: CASSLKGTASNQPQHF. In DNA form, the CDR3 reads TGTGCCAGCAGTTTAAAGGGAACAGCTAGCAATCAGCCCCAGCATTTT.

V is TRBV6-2 or TRBV6-3 and J is TRBJ2-5, with 10 bases aligning to TRBD2. The CDR3 runs 18 residues. CDR1 is MNHEY, CDR2 SVGEGT, per germline. V dropped 6 bases and J dropped 0; count of bases not matched to a gene: 13. CDR3 coding DNA: TGTGCCAGCAGCTACCACTTAGCGGGGGGCCAGTACCAAGAGACCCAGTACTTC. It is translated as CASSYHLAGGQYQETQYF.

This clonotype came up a few times. In DNA, the CDR3 is TGTGCCAGCAGCGTTCGGGGCAGCGGGGGGGTCACAGATACGCAGTATTTT. Translated, it gives CASSVRGSGGVTDTQYF. The genes are TRBV7-2 and TRBJ2-3; TRBD2 agrees at 10 bases. The trim removed 5 bases at V and 2 bases at J, leaving 10 bases unmatched. This CDR3 comprises 17 residues. Per germline, CDR1 SGHTA and CDR2 FQGNSA.

This clonotype was detected a few times. The rearrangement joins TRBV5-4 to TRBJ1-1; 7 bases agree with TRBD1. This CDR3 comprises 15 residues. V dropped 4 bases and J dropped 3; count of bases not matched to a gene: 9. From germline, CDR1 is SGHNT and CDR2 YYREEE (reference sequence). CDR3: CASSPGGQGDTEAFF. CDR3 nucleotides: TGTGCCAGCAGCCCCGGAGGGCAGGGGGACACTGAAGCTTTCTTT.

This clonotype showed up just a few times. The V call is TRBV24-1, the J call TRBJ2-3; D gene unclear. Deletions cut 5 bases from V and 0 bases from J, with 8 bases between. The CDR3 sequence is 14 residues long. The germline V gene has CDR1 KGHDR and CDR2 SFDVKD. The CDR3 loop is CATSALLSTDTQYF. The CDR3 nucleotides read TGTGCCACCAGTGCTCTGCTTAGCACAGATACGCAGTATTTT.